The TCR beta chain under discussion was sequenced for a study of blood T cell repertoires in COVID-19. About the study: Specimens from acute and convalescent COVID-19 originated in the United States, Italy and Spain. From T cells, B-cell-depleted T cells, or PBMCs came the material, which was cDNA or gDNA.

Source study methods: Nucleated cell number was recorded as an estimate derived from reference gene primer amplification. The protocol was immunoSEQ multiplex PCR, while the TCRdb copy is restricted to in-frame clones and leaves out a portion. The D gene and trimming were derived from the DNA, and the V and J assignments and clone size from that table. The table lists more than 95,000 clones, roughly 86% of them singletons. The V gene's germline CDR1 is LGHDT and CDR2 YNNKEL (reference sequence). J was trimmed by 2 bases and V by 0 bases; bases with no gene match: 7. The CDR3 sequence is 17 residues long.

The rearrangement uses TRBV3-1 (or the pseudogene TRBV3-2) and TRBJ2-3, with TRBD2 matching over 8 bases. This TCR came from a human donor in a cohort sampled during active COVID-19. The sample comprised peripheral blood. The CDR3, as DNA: TGTGCCAGCAGCCAAGATTTAGCGGGATCTCCCACAGATACGCAGTATTTT. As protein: CASSQDLAGSPTDTQYF.